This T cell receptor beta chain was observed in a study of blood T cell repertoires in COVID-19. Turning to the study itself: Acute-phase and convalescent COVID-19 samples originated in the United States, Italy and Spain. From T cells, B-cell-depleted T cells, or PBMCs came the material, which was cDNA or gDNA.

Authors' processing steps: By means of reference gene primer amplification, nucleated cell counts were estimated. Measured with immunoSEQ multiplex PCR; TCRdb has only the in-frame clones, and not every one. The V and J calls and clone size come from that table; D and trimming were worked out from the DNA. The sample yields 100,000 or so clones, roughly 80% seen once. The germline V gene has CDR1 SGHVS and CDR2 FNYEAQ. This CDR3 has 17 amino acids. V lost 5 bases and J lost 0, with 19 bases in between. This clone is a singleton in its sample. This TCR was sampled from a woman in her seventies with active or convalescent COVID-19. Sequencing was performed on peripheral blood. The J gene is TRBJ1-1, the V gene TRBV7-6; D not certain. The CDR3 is CASSQPGPNFMNTEAFF. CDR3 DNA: TGTGCCAGCAGCCAGCCGGGTCCTAACTTTATGAACACTGAAGCTTTCTTT.